These 11 T cell receptor beta chains were all obtained from the same sample, sequenced in a study of T cell changes during pregnancy in multiple sclerosis. Method: immunoSEQ multiplex PCR; TCRdb's copy keeps in-frame clones and lacks some. The repertoire includes around 61,000 clones, around nine tenths of them detected once, and about 1.3% sits in the top ten. Sequencing was performed on peripheral blood, taken in the third trimester of pregnancy. Receptor source: a female donor in good health, enrolled as a control in a pregnancy study.

In nucleotides, the CDR3 is TGTGCCAGCAGCGCTGGACAAACATCCTACGAGCAGTACTTC. Translated: CASSAGQTSYEQYF. This rearrangement joins TRBV5-4 to TRBJ2-7; D is possibly TRBD1 (5 bases). CDR3 length: 14 amino acids. Germline V CDR1 and CDR2: SGHNT, YYREEE (reference sequence). With 4 bases removed from V and 1 base from J, the gap between germline ends came to 12 bases.

This clone was seen once. V usage is TRBV5-1 and J usage is TRBJ2-1; D is uncertain. Germline V gene lookup returns CDR1 SGHRS and CDR2 YFSETQ. V lost 4 bases to trimming and J lost 1 base, with 15 bases between them. CDR3 size: 16 residues. DNA of the CDR3: TGCGCCAGCAGCACCCCCGAGACACTTTCCTACAATGAGCAGTTCTTC. This codes for CASSTPETLSYNEQFF.

In its sample, this clone was seen once. V and J are TRBV6-5 and TRBJ1-2; tentative D call: TRBD1 (5 bases). There are 14 residues in the CDR3. V lost 0 bases to trimming and J lost 4 bases, with 9 bases between them. The V gene's germline CDR1 is MNHEY and CDR2 SVGAGI. This chain's CDR3 is CASSYSRVSYGYTF. The CDR3 coding sequence is TGTGCCAGCAGTTACTCCAGGGTGAGCTATGGCTACACCTTC.

The V and J genes are TRBV7-9 and TRBJ1-6, with D perhaps matching TRBD1 (5 bases). Per germline, CDR1 SEHNR and CDR2 FQNEAQ (reference sequence). Trimming pared 5 bases from V and 14 bases from J, leaving 22 bases between. The CDR3 totals 15 residues. The CDR3 DNA reads TGTGCCAGCAGCCTCGGCGGGACGGAAAATTGGTCCCTCCACTTT. Encoded protein: CASSLGGTENWSLHF.

This rearrangement joins TRBV2 to TRBJ1-6; 9 bases match TRBD1. Germline CDR1 is SNHLY and CDR2 is FYNNEI. The V segment lost 5 bases and the J segment 6 bases; nucleotides outside the gene matches: 5. CDR3 length: 15 amino acids. The CDR3 sequence is CASSTQGAPNSPLHF. The CDR3 DNA is TGTGCCAGCAGTACACAGGGGGCCCCTAATTCACCCCTCCACTTT.

The chain joins TRBV18 to TRBJ2-3, with no clear D. This CDR3 comprises 14 residues. Germline values: CDR1 KGHSH, CDR2 LQKENI. The V gene lost 0 bases and the J gene lost 2 bases, with 6 bases spanning the gap. CDR3 sequence: CASSPPQFTDTQYF. In DNA, the CDR3 is TGTGCCAGCTCACCACCACAGTTCACAGATACGCAGTATTTT.

J is TRBJ1-3 and V is TRBV13; D is possibly TRBD1 (5 bases). This CDR3 has 16 amino acids. V was cut by 1 base and J by 4 bases, with 14 bases left in between. Per the germline V gene, CDR1 is PRHDT and CDR2 is FYEKMQ (reference sequence). The CDR3 nucleotides are TGTGCCAGCAGCTTAGACCCGGGACTGAGGGGAAACACCATATATTTT. The encoded protein is CASSLDPGLRGNTIYF.

The chain joins TRBV5-1 to TRBJ1-2, with TRBD1 as a possible D gene (5 bases). Between the trimmed V and J ends, which lost 5 bases and 6 bases, there was a span of 17 bases. Germline V gene sequence: CDR1 SGHRS, CDR2 YFSETQ. CDR3 size: 14 residues. CDR3: CASSSQGLRDGYTF. The CDR3 DNA reads as TGCGCCAGCAGTAGCCAGGGTTTGAGAGATGGCTACACCTTC. The variable domain in full, with the rest retrieved from reference TRBV5-1 and TRBJ1-2, is KAGVTQTPRYLIKTRGQQVTLSCSPISGHRSVSWYQQTPGQGLQFLFEYFSETQRNKGNFPGRFSGRQFSNSRSEMNVSTLELGDSALYLCASSSQGLRDGYTFGSGTRLTVV.

The DNA for the CDR3 is TGTGCCAGCACGGGGACCGGGGAGCTGTTTTTT. It yields the protein CASTGTGELFF. V usage is TRBV27 and J usage is TRBJ2-2; D might be TRBD2 (5 bases). The CDR3 length is 11 residues. V lost 7 bases and J 5 bases, leaving 5 bases between the germline ends. Germline CDR1 and CDR2: MNHEY and SMNVEV (reference sequence).

V and J are TRBV2 and TRBJ2-7, with TRBD1 matching 8 bases. Germline V CDR1 and CDR2: SNHLY, FYNNEI. Germline trimming cut 8 bases from V and 3 bases from J; bases unmatched to any gene: 3. This CDR3 has 12 amino acids. CDR3 in DNA: TGTGCCAGCGACAGGGGATTCTACGAGCAGTACTTC. Translation gives CASDRGFYEQYF.

The chain is built from TRBV5-4 and TRBJ1-5; no clear D gene. Germline assignment: CDR1 SGHNT and CDR2 YYREEE (reference sequence). This CDR3 spans 13 amino acids. V was pared by 2 bases and J by 6 bases, with 9 bases between. The DNA of the CDR3 is TGTGCCAGCAGCTTAGAAGGGAGTCAGCCCCAGCATTTT. Translating it yields CASSLEGSQPQHF.